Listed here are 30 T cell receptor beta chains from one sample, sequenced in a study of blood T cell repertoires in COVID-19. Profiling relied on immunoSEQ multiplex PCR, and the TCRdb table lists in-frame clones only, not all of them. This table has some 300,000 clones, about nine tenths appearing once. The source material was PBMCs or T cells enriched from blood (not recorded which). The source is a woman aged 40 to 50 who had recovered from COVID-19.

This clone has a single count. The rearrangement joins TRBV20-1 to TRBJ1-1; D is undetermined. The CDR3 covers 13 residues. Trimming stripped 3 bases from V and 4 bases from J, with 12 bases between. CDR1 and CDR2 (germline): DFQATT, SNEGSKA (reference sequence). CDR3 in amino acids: CSASSAIGTEAFF. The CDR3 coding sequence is TGCAGTGCTAGTTCCGCTATCGGCACTGAAGCTTTCTTT.

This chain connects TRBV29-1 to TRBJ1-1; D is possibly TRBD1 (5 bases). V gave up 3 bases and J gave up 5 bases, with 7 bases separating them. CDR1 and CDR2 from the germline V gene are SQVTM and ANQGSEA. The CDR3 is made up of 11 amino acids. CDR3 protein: CSVDPGTEAFF. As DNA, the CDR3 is TGCAGCGTTGACCCAGGGACTGAAGCTTTCTTT.

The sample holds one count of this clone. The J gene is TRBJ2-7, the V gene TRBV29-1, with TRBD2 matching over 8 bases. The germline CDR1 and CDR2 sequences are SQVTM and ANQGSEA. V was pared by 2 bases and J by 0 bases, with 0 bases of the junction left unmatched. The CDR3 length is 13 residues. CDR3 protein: CSVELAGSYEQYF. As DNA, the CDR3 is TGCAGCGTTGAACTAGCGGGCTCCTACGAGCAGTACTTC.

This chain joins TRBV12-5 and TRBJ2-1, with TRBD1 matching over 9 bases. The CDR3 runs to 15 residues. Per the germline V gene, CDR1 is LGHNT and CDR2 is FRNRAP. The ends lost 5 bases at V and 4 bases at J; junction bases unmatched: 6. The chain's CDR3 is CASGPGTGLYNEQFF. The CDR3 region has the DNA TGTGCTAGTGGTCCCGGGACAGGGCTATACAATGAGCAGTTCTTC.

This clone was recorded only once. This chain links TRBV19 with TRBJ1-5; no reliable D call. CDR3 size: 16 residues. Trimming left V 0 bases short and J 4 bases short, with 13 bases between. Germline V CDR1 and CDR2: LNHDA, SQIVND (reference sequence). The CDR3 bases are TGTGCCAGTAGTATAGATCGTCAGGTATATAATCAGCCCCAGCATTTT. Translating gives CASSIDRQVYNQPQHF.

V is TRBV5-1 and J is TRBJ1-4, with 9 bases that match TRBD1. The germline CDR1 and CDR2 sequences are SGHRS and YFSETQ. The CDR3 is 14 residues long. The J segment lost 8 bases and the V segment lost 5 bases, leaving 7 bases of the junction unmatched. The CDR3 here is CASRSTGGGEKLFF. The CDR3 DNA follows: TGCGCCAGCAGATCGACAGGGGGAGGAGAAAAACTGTTTTTT.

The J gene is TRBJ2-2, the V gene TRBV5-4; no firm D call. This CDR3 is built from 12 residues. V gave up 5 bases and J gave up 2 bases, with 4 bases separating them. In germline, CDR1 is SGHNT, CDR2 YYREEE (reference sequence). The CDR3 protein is CASSSNTGELFF. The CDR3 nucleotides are TGTGCCAGCAGTTCAAACACCGGGGAGCTGTTTTTT.

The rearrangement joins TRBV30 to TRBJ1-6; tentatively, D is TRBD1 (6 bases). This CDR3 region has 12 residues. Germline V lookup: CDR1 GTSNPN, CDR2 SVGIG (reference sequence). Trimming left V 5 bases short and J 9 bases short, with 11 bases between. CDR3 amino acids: CAWRRGGSPLHF. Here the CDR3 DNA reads TGTGCCTGGCGGAGAGGGGGTTCACCCCTCCACTTT.

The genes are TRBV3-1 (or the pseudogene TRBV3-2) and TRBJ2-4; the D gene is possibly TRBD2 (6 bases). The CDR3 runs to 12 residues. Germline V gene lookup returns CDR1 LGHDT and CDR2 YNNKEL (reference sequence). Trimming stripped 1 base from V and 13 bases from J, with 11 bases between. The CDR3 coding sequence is TGTGCCAGCAGCCAAGTCGAGGAGGGCCAGTACTTC. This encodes CASSQVEEGQYF.

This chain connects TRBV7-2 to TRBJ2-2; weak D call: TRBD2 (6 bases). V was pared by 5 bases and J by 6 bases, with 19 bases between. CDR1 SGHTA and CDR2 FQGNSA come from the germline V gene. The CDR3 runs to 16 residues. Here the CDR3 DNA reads TGTACCAGCAGCCCGCTGACTAGTTCGGGCCCCGGGGAGCTGTTTTTT. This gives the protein CTSSPLTSSGPGELFF. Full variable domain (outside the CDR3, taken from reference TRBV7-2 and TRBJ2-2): GAGVSQSPSNKVTEKGKDVELRCDPISGHTALYWYRQSLGQGLEFLIYFQGNSAPDKSGLPSDRFSAERTGGSVSTLTIQRTQQEDSAVYLCTSSPLTSSGPGELFFGEGSRLTVL.

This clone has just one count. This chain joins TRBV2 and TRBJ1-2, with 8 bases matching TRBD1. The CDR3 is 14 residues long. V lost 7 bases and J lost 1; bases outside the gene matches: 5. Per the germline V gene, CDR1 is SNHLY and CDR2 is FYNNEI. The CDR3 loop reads CASKQGENNYGYTF. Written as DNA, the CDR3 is TGTGCCAGCAAACAGGGGGAAAATAACTATGGCTACACCTTC.

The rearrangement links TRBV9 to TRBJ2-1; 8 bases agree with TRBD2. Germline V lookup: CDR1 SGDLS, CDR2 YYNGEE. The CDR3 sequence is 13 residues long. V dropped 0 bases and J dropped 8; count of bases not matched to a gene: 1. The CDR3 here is CASSVGAGDEQFF. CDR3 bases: TGTGCCAGCAGCGTAGGAGCGGGAGATGAGCAGTTCTTC.

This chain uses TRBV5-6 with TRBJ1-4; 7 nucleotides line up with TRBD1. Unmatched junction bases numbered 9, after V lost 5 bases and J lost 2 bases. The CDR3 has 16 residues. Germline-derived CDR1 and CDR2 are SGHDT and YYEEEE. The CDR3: CASSFTPGQTNEKLFF. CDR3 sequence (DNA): TGTGCCAGCAGTTTTACCCCGGGACAGACTAATGAAAAACTGTTTTTT.

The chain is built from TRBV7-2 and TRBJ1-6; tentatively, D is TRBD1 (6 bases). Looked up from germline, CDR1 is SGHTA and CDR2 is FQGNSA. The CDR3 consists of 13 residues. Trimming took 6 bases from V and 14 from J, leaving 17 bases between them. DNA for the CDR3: TGTGCCAGCAGACCAGGACAGCTGAGGGCCCTCCACTTT. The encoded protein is CASRPGQLRALHF. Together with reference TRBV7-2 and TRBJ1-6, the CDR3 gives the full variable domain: GAGVSQSPSNKVTEKGKDVELRCDPISGHTALYWYRQSLGQGLEFLIYFQGNSAPDKSGLPSDRFSAERTGGSVSTLTIQRTQQEDSAVYLCASRPGQLRALHFGNGTRLTVT.

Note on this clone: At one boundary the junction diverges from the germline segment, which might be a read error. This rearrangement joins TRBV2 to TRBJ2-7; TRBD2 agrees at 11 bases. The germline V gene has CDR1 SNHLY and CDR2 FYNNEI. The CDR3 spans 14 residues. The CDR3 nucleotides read TGTGCCAGCCAGCCGGGACTAGCGGTTTACGAGCAGTGCTTC. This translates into CASQPGLAVYEQCF.

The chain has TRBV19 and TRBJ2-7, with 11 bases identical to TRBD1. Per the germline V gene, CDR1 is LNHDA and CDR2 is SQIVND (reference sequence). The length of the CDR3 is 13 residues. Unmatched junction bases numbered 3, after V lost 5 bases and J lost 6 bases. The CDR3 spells CASSGTGGVEQYF. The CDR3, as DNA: TGTGCCAGTAGTGGGACAGGGGGAGTCGAGCAGTACTTC.

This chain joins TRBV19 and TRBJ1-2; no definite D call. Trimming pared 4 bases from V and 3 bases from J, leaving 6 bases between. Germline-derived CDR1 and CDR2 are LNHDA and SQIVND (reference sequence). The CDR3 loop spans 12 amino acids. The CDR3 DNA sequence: TGTGCCAGTAGTACCTCCTACTATGGCTACACCTTC. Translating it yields CASSTSYYGYTF.

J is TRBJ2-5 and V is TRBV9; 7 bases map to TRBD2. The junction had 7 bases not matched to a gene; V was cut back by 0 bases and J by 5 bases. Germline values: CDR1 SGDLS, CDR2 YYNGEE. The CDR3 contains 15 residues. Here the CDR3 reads CASSVVGGVWETQYF. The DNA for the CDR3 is TGTGCCAGCAGCGTAGTTGGGGGGGTCTGGGAGACCCAGTACTTC. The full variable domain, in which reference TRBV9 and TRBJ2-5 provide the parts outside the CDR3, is DSGVTQTPKHLITATGQRVTLRCSPRSGDLSVYWYQQSLDQGLQFLIQYYNGEERAKGNILERFSAQQFPDLHSELNLSSLELGDSALYFCASSVVGGVWETQYFGPGTRLLVL.

This CDR3 is CASSLSGQITGELFF. The CDR3, as DNA: TGTGCCAGCAGTTTATCGGGGCAGATCACCGGGGAGCTGTTTTTT. J is TRBJ2-2 and V is TRBV27; TRBD1 is a possible D gene (5 bases). This CDR3 region has 15 residues. V gave up 0 bases and J gave up 4 bases, with 9 bases separating them. The germline V gene has CDR1 MNHEY and CDR2 SMNVEV (reference sequence).

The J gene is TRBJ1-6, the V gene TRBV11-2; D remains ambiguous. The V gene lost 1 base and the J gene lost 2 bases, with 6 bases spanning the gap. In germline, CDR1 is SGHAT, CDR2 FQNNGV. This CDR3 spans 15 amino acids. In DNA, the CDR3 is TGTGCCAGCAGCTTAGGTACAGCCTATAATTCACCCCTCCACTTT. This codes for CASSLGTAYNSPLHF.

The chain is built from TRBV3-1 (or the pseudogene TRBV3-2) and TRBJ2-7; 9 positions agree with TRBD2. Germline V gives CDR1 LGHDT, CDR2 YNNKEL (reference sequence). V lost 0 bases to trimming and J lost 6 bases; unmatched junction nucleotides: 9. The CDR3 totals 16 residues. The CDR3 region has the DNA TGTGCCAGCAGCCAAGATAGGCGGGGGGGCCTTGGCGAGCAGTACTTC. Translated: CASSQDRRGGLGEQYF.

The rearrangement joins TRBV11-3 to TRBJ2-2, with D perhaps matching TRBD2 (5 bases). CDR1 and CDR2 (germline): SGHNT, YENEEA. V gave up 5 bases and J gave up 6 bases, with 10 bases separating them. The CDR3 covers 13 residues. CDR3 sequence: CASSPGVAGELFF. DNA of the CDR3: TGTGCCAGCAGCCCCGGGGTAGCCGGGGAGCTGTTTTTT.

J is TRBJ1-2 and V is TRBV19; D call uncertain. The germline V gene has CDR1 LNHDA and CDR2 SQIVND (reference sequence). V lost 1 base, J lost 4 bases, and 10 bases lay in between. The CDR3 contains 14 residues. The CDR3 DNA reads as TGTGCCAGTAGTATAGTGTCCCTGGCCTATGGCTACACCTTC. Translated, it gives CASSIVSLAYGYTF.

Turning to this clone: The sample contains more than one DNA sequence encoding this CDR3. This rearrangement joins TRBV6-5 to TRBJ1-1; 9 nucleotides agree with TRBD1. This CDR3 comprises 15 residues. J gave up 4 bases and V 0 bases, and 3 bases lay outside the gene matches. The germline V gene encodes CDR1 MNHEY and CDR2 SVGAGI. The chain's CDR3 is CASSYSRTGATEAFF. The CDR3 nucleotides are TGTGCCAGCAGTTACTCGAGGACAGGGGCCACTGAAGCTTTCTTT.

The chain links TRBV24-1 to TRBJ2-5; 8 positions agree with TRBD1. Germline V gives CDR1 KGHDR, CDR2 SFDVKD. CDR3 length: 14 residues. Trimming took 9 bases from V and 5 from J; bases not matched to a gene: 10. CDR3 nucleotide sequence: TGTGCCACCGGACCGGGACAGGATTTCGAGACCCAGTACTTC. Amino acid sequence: CATGPGQDFETQYF.

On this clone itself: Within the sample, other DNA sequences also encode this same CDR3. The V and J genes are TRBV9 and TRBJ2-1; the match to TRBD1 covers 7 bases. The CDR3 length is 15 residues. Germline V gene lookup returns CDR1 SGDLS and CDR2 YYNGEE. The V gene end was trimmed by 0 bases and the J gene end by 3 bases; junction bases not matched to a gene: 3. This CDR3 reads CASSVVSGGYNEQFF. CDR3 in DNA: TGTGCCAGCAGCGTAGTTTCAGGGGGCTACAATGAGCAGTTCTTC.

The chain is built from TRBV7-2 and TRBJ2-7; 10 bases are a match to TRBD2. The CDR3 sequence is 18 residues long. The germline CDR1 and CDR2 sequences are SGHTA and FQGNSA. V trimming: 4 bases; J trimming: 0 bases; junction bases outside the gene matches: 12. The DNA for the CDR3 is TGTGCCAGCAGCTCGTCATCTAGCGGGGGCCTGAGCTCCTACGAGCAGTACTTC. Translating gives CASSSSSSGGLSSYEQYF. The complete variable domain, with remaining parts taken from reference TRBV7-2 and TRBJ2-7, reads GAGVSQSPSNKVTEKGKDVELRCDPISGHTALYWYRQSLGQGLEFLIYFQGNSAPDKSGLPSDRFSAERTGGSVSTLTIQRTQQEDSAVYLCASSSSSSGGLSSYEQYFGPGTRLTVT.

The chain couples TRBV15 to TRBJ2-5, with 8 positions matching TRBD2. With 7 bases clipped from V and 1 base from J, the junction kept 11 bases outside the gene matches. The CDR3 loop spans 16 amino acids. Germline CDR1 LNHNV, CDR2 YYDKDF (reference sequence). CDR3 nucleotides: TGTGCCACCACCTCGGGCGGGGGGCGAGCCCAAGAGACCCAGTACTTC. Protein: CATTSGGGRAQETQYF.

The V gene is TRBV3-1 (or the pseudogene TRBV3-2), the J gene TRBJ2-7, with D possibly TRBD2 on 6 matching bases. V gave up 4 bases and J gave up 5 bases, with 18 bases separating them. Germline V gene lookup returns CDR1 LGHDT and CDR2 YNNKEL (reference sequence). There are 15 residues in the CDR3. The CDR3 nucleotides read TGTGCCAGCAGCCGCGTAGGCGGGATCATCGACGAGCAGTACTTC. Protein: CASSRVGGIIDEQYF.

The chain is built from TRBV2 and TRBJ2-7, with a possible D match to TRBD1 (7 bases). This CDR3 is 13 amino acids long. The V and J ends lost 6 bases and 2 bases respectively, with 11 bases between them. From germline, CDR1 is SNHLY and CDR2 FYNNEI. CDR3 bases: TGTGCCAGCAGGCGGGACAGTGCCTACGAGCAGTACTTC. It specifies CASRRDSAYEQYF.